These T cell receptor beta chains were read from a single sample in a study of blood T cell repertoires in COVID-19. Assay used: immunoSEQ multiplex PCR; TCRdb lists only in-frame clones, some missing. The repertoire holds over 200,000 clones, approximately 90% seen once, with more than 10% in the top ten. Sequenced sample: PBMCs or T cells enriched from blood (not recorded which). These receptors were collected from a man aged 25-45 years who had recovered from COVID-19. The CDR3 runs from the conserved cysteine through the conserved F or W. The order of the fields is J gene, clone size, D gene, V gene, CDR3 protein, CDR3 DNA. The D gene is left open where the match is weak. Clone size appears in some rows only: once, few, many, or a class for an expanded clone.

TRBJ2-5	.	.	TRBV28	CASSWGPTSGETQYF	TGTGCCAGCAGTTGGGGGCCCACTTCTGGGGAGACCCAGTACTTC
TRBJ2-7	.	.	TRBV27	CASSFIDSYEQYF	TGTGCCAGCAGTTTTATAGATTCCTACGAGCAGTACTTC
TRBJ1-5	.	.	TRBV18	CASSPTVNQPQHF	TGTGCCAGCTCACCGACAGTCAATCAGCCCCAGCATTTT
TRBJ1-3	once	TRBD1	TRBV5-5	CASNHRGSGNTIYF	TGTGCCAGCAACCACAGGGGCTCTGGAAACACCATATATTTT
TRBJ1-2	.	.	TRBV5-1	CASSLSAGEGGYTF	TGCGCCAGCAGCTTGTCAGCAGGGGAGGGTGGCTACACCTTC
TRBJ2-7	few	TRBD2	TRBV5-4	CASSYREGLGEQYF	TGTGCCAGCAGCTACCGGGAGGGCCTAGGAGAGCAGTACTTC
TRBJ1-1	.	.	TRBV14	CASSQDQGRPFF	TGTGCCAGCAGCCAAGATCAAGGGAGGCCTTTCTTT
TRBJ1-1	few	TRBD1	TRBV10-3	CAIRYEQGGTEAFF	TGTGCCATCAGGTACGAACAGGGGGGCACTGAAGCTTTCTTT
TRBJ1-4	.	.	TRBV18	CASSPLEVPGEKLFF	TGTGCCAGCTCCCCGCTCGAGGTACCGGGTGAAAAACTGTTTTTT
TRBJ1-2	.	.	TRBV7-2	CASSPDGGHYGYTF	TGTGCCAGCAGCCCCGACGGGGGGCACTATGGCTACACCTTC
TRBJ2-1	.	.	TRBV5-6	CASSSSGTEEFF	TGTGCCAGCAGCTCATCCGGGACTGAGGAGTTCTTC
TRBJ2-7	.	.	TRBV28	CASSFRGGSYEQYF	TGTGCCAGCAGTTTTAGGGGGGGCTCCTACGAGCAGTACTTC
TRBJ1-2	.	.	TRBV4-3	CASSLTRTEGYTF	TGCGCCAGCAGCCTCACGCGTACTGAGGGCTACACCTTC
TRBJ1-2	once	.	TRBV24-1	CATSDPGGDGYTF	TGTGCCACCAGTGATCCCGGAGGGGATGGCTACACCTTC
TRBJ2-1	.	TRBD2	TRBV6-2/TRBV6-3	CASSYPTSGGAFEQFF	TGTGCCAGCAGTTACCCCACTAGCGGGGGGGCGTTTGAGCAGTTCTTC
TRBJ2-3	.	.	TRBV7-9	CASSLFSPSTDTQYF	TGTGCCAGCAGCTTGTTTAGTCCTAGCACAGATACGCAGTATTTT
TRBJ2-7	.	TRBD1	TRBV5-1	CASSETDRGRPYEQYF	TGCGCCAGCAGCGAAACCGACAGGGGGCGCCCCTACGAGCAGTACTTC
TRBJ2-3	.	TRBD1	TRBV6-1	CASSEIGTGGRYGTQYF	TGTGCCAGCAGTGAAATCGGTACAGGGGGGAGGTACGGTACGCAGTATTTT
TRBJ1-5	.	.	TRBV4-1	CASSPTPGGGQPQHF	TGCGCCAGCAGCCCCACCCCTGGGGGAGGGCAGCCCCAGCATTTT
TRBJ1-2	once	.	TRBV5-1	CASSSSGAAGGYTF	TGCGCCAGCAGCTCTTCAGGGGCCGCCGGTGGCTACACCTTC
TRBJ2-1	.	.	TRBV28	CASSPRFSSANEQFF	TGTGCCAGCAGTCCCCGTTTTTCTAGCGCCAATGAGCAGTTCTTC
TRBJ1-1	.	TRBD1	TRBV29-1	CSVRTGRNTEAFF	TGCAGCGTTAGGACAGGGAGGAACACTGAAGCTTTCTTT
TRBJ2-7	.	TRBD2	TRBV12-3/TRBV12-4	CASSPSQRGPQYF	TGTGCCAGCAGCCCCAGCCAGCGGGGCCCGCAGTACTTC
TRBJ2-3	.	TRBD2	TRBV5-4	CASSSKSGGGVTDTQYF	TGTGCCAGCAGCTCCAAAAGTGGCGGGGGGGTCACAGATACGCAGTATTTT
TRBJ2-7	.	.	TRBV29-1	CSVLAPEGYEQYF	TGCAGCGTTTTGGCTCCAGAGGGCTACGAGCAGTACTTC
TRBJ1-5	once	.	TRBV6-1	CASSGGQRPLPTEQPQHF	TGTGCCAGCAGTGGTGGACAGCGACCTCTTCCCACGGAGCAGCCCCAGCATTTT
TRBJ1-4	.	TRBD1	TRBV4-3	CASSPGGQGHEKLFF	TGCGCCAGCAGCCCGGGGGGACAGGGGCACGAAAAACTGTTTTTT
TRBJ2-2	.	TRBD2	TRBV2	CASSDGGSGGTGELFF	TGTGCCAGCAGTGACGGCGGGAGTGGTGGCACCGGGGAGCTGTTTTTT
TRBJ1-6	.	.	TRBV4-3	CASSQDVANSPLHF	TGCGCCAGCAGCCAAGATGTGGCCAATTCACCCCTCCACTTT
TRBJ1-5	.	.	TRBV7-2	CASSPSGNQPQHF	TGTGCCAGCAGTCCCTCGGGAAATCAGCCCCAGCATTTT
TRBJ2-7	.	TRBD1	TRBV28	CASRTTGQGAYEQYF	TGTGCCAGCAGAACCACGGGACAGGGGGCCTACGAGCAGTACTTC
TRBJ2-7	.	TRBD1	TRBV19	CASSMGGTGIYEQYF	TGTGCCAGTAGTATGGGTGGGACAGGGATCTACGAGCAGTACTTC
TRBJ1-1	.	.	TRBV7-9	CASSRREMNTEAFF	TGTGCCAGCAGCCGCAGGGAAATGAACACTGAAGCTTTCTTT
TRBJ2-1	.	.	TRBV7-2	CASSLDAHYYNEQFF	TGTGCCAGCAGCTTAGATGCACACTACTACAATGAGCAGTTCTTC
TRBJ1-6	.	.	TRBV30	CAWSEAGLNNSPLHF	TGTGCCTGGAGTGAAGCGGGCCTGAATAATTCACCCCTCCACTTT
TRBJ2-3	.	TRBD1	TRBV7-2	CASSLGQGTDTQYF	TGTGCCAGCAGCTTAGGACAGGGAACAGATACGCAGTATTTT
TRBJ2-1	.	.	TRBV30	CAPTKSRETQFF	TGTGCCCCAACCAAATCCCGGGAGACGCAGTTCTTC
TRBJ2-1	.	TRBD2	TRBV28	CASSSIAGGYRYEQFF	TGTGCCAGCAGTTCCATAGCGGGAGGGTATCGCTATGAGCAGTTCTTC
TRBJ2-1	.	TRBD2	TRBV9	CASSVVAGSYNEQFF	TGTGCCAGCAGCGTAGTAGCGGGGTCCTACAATGAGCAGTTCTTC
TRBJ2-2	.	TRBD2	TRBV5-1	CASSLQGLAVTGELFF	TGCGCCAGCAGCCTCCAGGGACTAGCGGTCACCGGGGAGCTGTTTTTT
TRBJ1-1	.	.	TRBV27	CASSLGQHTEAFF	TGTGCCAGCAGTTTGGGCCAGCACACTGAAGCTTTCTTT
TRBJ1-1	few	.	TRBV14	CASSQIRGMNTEAFF	TGTGCCAGCAGCCAAATCAGGGGTATGAACACTGAAGCTTTCTTT
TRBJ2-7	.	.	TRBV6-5	CASVGSSYEQYF	TGTGCCAGCGTCGGGAGCTCCTACGAGCAGTACTTC
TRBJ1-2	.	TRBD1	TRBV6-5	CASNGQEKYGYTF	TGTGCCAGCAACGGACAGGAAAAATATGGCTACACCTTC
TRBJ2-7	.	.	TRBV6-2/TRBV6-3	CASSSRAGLDEQYF	TGTGCCAGCAGTTCCCGAGCGGGTTTGGACGAGCAGTACTTC
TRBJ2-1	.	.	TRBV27	CASSQDSYEQFF	TGTGCCAGCAGTCAGGACAGTTATGAGCAGTTCTTC
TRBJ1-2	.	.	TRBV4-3	CASSQESGGGTPYGYTF	TGCGCCAGCAGCCAAGAAAGCGGCGGGGGGACTCCTTATGGCTACACCTTC
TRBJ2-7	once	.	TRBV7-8	CASSPRDTYYEQYF	TGTGCCAGCAGCCCACGGGACACGTACTACGAGCAGTACTTC
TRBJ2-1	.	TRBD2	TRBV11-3	CASSASGYNEQFF	TGTGCCAGCAGTGCTAGCGGGTACAATGAGCAGTTCTTC
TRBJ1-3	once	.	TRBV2	CASSETEPGNTIYF	TGTGCCAGCAGTGAGACAGAACCTGGAAACACCATATATTTT
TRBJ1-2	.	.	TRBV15	CATSRARDIANYGYTF	TGTGCCACCAGCAGGGCCCGGGACATCGCTAACTATGGCTACACCTTC
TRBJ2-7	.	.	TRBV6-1	CASSEALQGPYEQYF	TGTGCCAGCAGTGAAGCCCTACAGGGTCCCTACGAGCAGTACTTC
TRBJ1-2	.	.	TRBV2	CASSEATYGYTF	TGTGCCAGCAGTGAGGCAACCTATGGCTACACCTTC
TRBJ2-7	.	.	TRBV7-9	CASSLGETYEQYF	TGTGCCAGCAGCTTAGGGGAGACCTACGAGCAGTACTTC